The 32 T cell receptor beta chains below all came from one sample that was sequenced in a study of blood T cell repertoires in COVID-19 (dated by TCRdb to 2020 to 2022). The library came from the immunoSEQ multiplex PCR assay. TCRdb limited this immuneACCESS table to in-frame rearrangements with V and J called. A share of clones is missing; checked studies link under half to unresolved V genes, and the rest is unexplained. The sample table contains some 250,000 clones; only one count was recorded for approximately 83% of them. Of the sample, 3% falls within the top ten clones. The material sequenced was peripheral blood. The receptors originated from a woman aged 25 to 45 who had recovered from COVID-19.

This clone was seen only once. V gene TRBV27 combines with J gene TRBJ1-1, with 9 nucleotides matching TRBD1. From germline, CDR1 is MNHEY and CDR2 SMNVEV (reference sequence). The junction had 2 bases not matched to a gene; V was cut back by 0 bases and J by 3 bases. The CDR3 spans 15 residues. The CDR3 loop is CASSLSRTGDTEAFF. In nucleotides, the CDR3 is TGTGCCAGCAGTTTATCGCGGACAGGGGACACTGAAGCTTTCTTT.

The chain couples TRBV19 to TRBJ2-7, with a possible D match to TRBD2 (5 bases). Deletions cut 1 base from V and 7 bases from J, with 14 bases between. Germline lookup yields CDR1 LNHDA and CDR2 SQIVND (reference sequence). CDR3 length equals 14 residues. Here the CDR3 DNA reads TGTGCCAGTAGTATAGCCGGGCTATCGGGAGAGCAGTACTTC. This translates into CASSIAGLSGEQYF.

The gene calls are TRBV9 and TRBJ2-3; D is unresolved. Trimming took 0 bases from V and 4 from J, leaving 3 bases between them. CDR3 size: 12 residues. The germline V gene has CDR1 SGDLS and CDR2 YYNGEE. In DNA, the CDR3 is TGTGCCAGCAGCGTAGTATCAGATACGCAGTATTTT. It translates to CASSVVSDTQYF.

The chain uses TRBV13 and TRBJ2-2, with 8 bases aligning to TRBD1. This CDR3 is 17 amino acids long. With V trimmed by 5 bases and J by 0 bases, 8 bases remained unmatched. Germline lookup yields CDR1 PRHDT and CDR2 FYEKMQ (reference sequence). CDR3 region: CASSPIDRGPNTGELFF. The CDR3 nucleotides are TGTGCCAGCAGCCCCATAGACAGGGGTCCGAACACCGGGGAGCTGTTTTTT.

CDR3 in amino acids: CASRSGSGGSFEQYF. The CDR3, as DNA: TGTGCCAGCAGATCGGGCTCGGGGGGGTCCTTTGAGCAGTACTTC. This rearrangement joins TRBV7-2 to TRBJ2-7; 8 bases are shared with TRBD2. Germline V gene lookup returns CDR1 SGHTA and CDR2 FQGNSA. J lost 7 bases, V lost 6 bases, and 14 bases had no gene match. The CDR3 consists of 15 residues.

The V and J genes are TRBV12-3 or TRBV12-4 and TRBJ2-1, with unresolved D. Trimming left V 3 bases short and J 4 bases short, with 7 bases between. The CDR3 runs 13 residues. CDR3 coding DNA: TGTGCCAGCAGTTTGTTAAAATACAATGAGCAGTTCTTC. Encoded protein: CASSLLKYNEQFF.

The CDR3 loop reads CASSWEQLGQGADGYTF. In DNA form, the CDR3 reads TGTGCCAGCAGCTGGGAACAATTAGGACAGGGGGCGGATGGCTACACCTTC. The V and J genes are TRBV13 and TRBJ1-2, with 11 nucleotides matching TRBD1. The CDR3 extends over 17 amino acids. The V gene end was trimmed by 4 bases and the J gene end by 6 bases; junction bases not matched to a gene: 13. CDR1 and CDR2 from the germline V gene are PRHDT and FYEKMQ (reference sequence).

This clone was picked up a small number of times. The chain couples TRBV11-2 to TRBJ1-6; no clear D gene. Between the trimmed V and J ends, which lost 2 bases and 8 bases, there was a span of 16 bases. This CDR3 comprises 16 residues. Germline CDR1 is SGHAT and CDR2 is FQNNGV. DNA for the CDR3: TGTGCCAGCAGCTTAATTATGCGGGTAGATCATTCACCCCTCCACTTT. This gives the protein CASSLIMRVDHSPLHF.

V is TRBV7-6 and J is TRBJ1-4; a possible D gene is TRBD1 (6 bases). In germline, CDR1 is SGHVS, CDR2 FNYEAQ. The CDR3 length is 15 residues. V was cut by 3 bases and J by 4 bases, with 12 bases left in between. CDR3 in DNA: TGTGCCAGCAGCTTTGGGGGACACCTTAATGAAAAACTGTTTTTT. Encoded protein: CASSFGGHLNEKLFF.

The V gene is TRBV6-8, the J gene TRBJ2-1; maybe TRBD1 (5 bases). Germline V lookup: CDR1 MNHGY, CDR2 SAAAGT. This CDR3 comprises 16 residues. Trimming stripped 2 bases from V and 0 bases from J, with 11 bases between. CDR3 bases: TGTGCCAGCAGTTACCAAGGGGATAGCTCCTACAATGAGCAGTTCTTC. Translated, it gives CASSYQGDSSYNEQFF.

The CDR3 nucleotides are TGTGCCAGCAGTTTTGAGGGAAATCAGCCCCAGCATTTT. Its protein product is CASSFEGNQPQHF. This rearrangement joins TRBV12-3 or TRBV12-4 to TRBJ1-5; D is undetermined. The CDR3 consists of 13 residues. V gave up 3 bases and J gave up 4 bases, with 7 bases separating them.

The chain carries TRBV6-5 and TRBJ1-2, with TRBD1 identical over 8 bases. The CDR3 has 12 residues. Losses at the gene ends were 4 bases for V and 14 bases for J; bases not matched to a gene: 9. In germline, CDR1 is MNHEY, CDR2 SVGAGI. CDR3 loop: CASSSGTGPYTF. CDR3 DNA sequence: TGTGCCAGCAGTTCAGGGACAGGTCCTTATACCTTC.

The chain links TRBV5-1 to TRBJ2-7, with D perhaps TRBD2 (6 bases). This CDR3 contains 16 residues. Germline CDR1 is SGHRS and CDR2 is YFSETQ. V was trimmed by 0 bases and J by 1 base, leaving 14 bases between them. CDR3: CASSLGPAAGSYEQYF. CDR3 nucleotides: TGCGCCAGCAGCTTGGGGCCGGCGGCGGGGTCCTACGAGCAGTACTTC.

J is TRBJ2-7 and V is TRBV7-2; the D is unclear. CDR1 is SGHTA, CDR2 FQGNSA, per germline. V lost 4 bases and J 5 bases, leaving 24 bases between the germline ends. The CDR3 is 17 amino acids. CDR3 protein: CASSSPANKLEENEQYF. CDR3 in DNA: TGTGCCAGCAGCTCCCCGGCTAACAAACTCGAGGAGAACGAGCAGTACTTC.

This clone was counted a single time. The gene calls are TRBV6-5 and TRBJ2-1, with D possibly matching TRBD2 (6 bases). Germline V lookup: CDR1 MNHEY, CDR2 SVGAGI. The ends were cut back, 1 base at V and 0 bases at J, with 10 bases in the middle. CDR3 length: 16 residues. The CDR3 reads CASSYFGGSSYNEQFF. DNA of the CDR3: TGTGCCAGCAGTTACTTCGGGGGTAGCTCCTACAATGAGCAGTTCTTC.

Only a few counts were recorded for this clone. The chain links TRBV6-5 to TRBJ1-3, with 7 nucleotides matching TRBD1. Unmatched junction bases numbered 3, after V lost 0 bases and J lost 4 bases. Per the germline V gene, CDR1 is MNHEY and CDR2 is SVGAGI. This CDR3 has 15 residues. The CDR3 region is CASSYSPGQGNTIYF. For the CDR3, the DNA is TGTGCCAGCAGTTACTCACCGGGACAGGGAAACACCATATATTTT.

The chain combines TRBV11-2 with TRBJ2-3, with D perhaps matching TRBD2 (7 bases). Trimming stripped 2 bases from V and 7 bases from J, with 13 bases between. Germline values: CDR1 SGHAT, CDR2 FQNNGV. The CDR3 extends over 14 amino acids. CDR3 in amino acids: CASSLRGGLNTQYF. The CDR3 DNA follows: TGTGCCAGCAGCTTAAGGGGGGGCCTAAATACGCAGTATTTT.

The V call is TRBV6-1, the J call TRBJ1-5; D gene ambiguous. Germline CDR1 MNHNS, CDR2 SASEGT. Deletions cut 1 base from V and 10 bases from J, with 17 bases between. The CDR3 length is 15 residues. CDR3 sequence (DNA): TGTGCCAGCAGTGAAGGTCGCAGCGGAGCGGATCCCCAGCATTTT. Translating it yields CASSEGRSGADPQHF.

The rearrangement uses TRBV5-1 and TRBJ2-5; 8 bases are a match to TRBD2. In germline, CDR1 is SGHRS, CDR2 YFSETQ. The CDR3 totals 16 residues. The junction had 10 bases not matched to a gene; V was cut back by 1 base and J by 5 bases. Here the CDR3 reads CASSLFLSGGEETQYF. CDR3 in DNA: TGCGCCAGCAGCTTGTTTCTGAGCGGGGGCGAGGAGACCCAGTACTTC.

The V gene is TRBV10-3, the J gene TRBJ2-7; 15 bases are shared with TRBD2. V lost 10 bases and J lost 5; bases outside the gene matches: 6. Per the germline V gene, CDR1 is ENHRY and CDR2 is SYGVKD. CDR3 size: 14 residues. CDR3 in amino acids: CATGLAGGRDEQYF. CDR3 DNA sequence: TGTGCCACGGGACTAGCGGGGGGTAGGGACGAGCAGTACTTC.

There are a few counts of this clone. This rearrangement joins TRBV5-1 to TRBJ2-5, with TRBD2 matching 8 bases. The CDR3 is 15 residues long. Germline V gives CDR1 SGHRS, CDR2 YFSETQ. J was trimmed by 2 bases and V by 1 base; bases with no gene match: 4. The CDR3 sequence is CASSLFSSGQETQYF. CDR3 nucleotide sequence: TGCGCCAGCAGCTTGTTTTCTAGCGGGCAAGAGACCCAGTACTTC.

J is TRBJ2-7 and V is TRBV6-5; D perhaps matches TRBD2 (5 bases). This CDR3 is 16 amino acids long. Trimming pared 0 bases from V and 2 bases from J, leaving 14 bases between. CDR1 MNHEY and CDR2 SVGAGI come from the germline V gene. The CDR3 DNA reads TGTGCCAGCAGTTACTCTGTCGGGAACCCCACCTACGAGCAGTACTTC. As protein: CASSYSVGNPTYEQYF.

The chain is built from TRBV7-2 and TRBJ1-2; TRBD1 might be the D (5 bases). From germline, CDR1 is SGHTA and CDR2 FQGNSA. V was shortened by 4 bases and J by 4 bases, with 16 bases between the two germline ends. This CDR3 spans 15 amino acids. CDR3 loop: CASSSTGPGLYGYTF. The CDR3, as DNA: TGTGCCAGCAGCTCAACAGGCCCGGGCCTCTATGGCTACACCTTC.

V is TRBV29-1 and J is TRBJ1-1, with TRBD1 identical over 7 bases. This CDR3 spans 16 amino acids. With V trimmed by 1 base and J by 3 bases, 11 bases remained unmatched. CDR1 is SQVTM and CDR2 is ANQGSEA in the germline V gene. This CDR3 is CSVEGEGDREDTEAFF. CDR3 bases: TGCAGCGTTGAAGGGGAAGGCGACAGGGAGGACACTGAAGCTTTCTTT. Looking up the rest from reference TRBV29-1 and TRBJ1-1 gives the full variable domain: SAVISQKPSRDICQRGTSLTIQCQVDSQVTMMFWYRQQPGQSLTLIATANQGSEATYESGFVIDKFPISRPNLTFSTLTVSNMSPEDSSIYLCSVEGEGDREDTEAFFGQGTRLTVV.

This chain uses TRBV15 with TRBJ2-7; 7 bases map to TRBD2. Trimming at V came to 0 bases and at J to 6 bases, leaving 8 bases not matched to a gene. The CDR3 contains 15 residues. The V gene's germline CDR1 is LNHNV and CDR2 YYDKDF (reference sequence). In DNA form, the CDR3 reads TGTGCCACCAGCAGAGAATCACTAGCGATGGGCGAGCAGTACTTC. Translated, it gives CATSRESLAMGEQYF.

The chain carries TRBV4-3 and TRBJ2-7; 9 nucleotides agree with TRBD1. Per germline, CDR1 LGHNA and CDR2 YSLEER. The V gene end was trimmed by 1 base and the J gene end by 5 bases; junction bases not matched to a gene: 12. The CDR3 sequence is 17 residues long. The CDR3 DNA sequence: TGCGCCAGCAGCCAAGGCCGGGGACAGGGTAACGAAAACGAGCAGTACTTC. It codes for CASSQGRGQGNENEQYF.

The count of this clone is one. V gene TRBV7-3 combines with J gene TRBJ1-1; possible D gene TRBD1, 5 bases. Germline loops: CDR1 SGHTA, CDR2 FQGTGA. The ends were cut back, 2 bases at V and 4 bases at J, with 8 bases in the middle. This CDR3 comprises 13 residues. The CDR3 reads CASSLGASTEAFF. In DNA form, the CDR3 reads TGTGCCAGCAGCTTAGGGGCTTCCACTGAAGCTTTCTTT.

The chain has TRBV5-1 and TRBJ2-7, with TRBD1 matching 7 bases. This CDR3 region has 15 residues. Per germline, CDR1 SGHRS and CDR2 YFSETQ. Trimming cost V 4 bases and J 6 bases; bases outside gene matches: 13. CDR3 in amino acids: CASSASRQGWGEQYF. For the CDR3, the DNA is TGCGCCAGCAGCGCATCACGACAGGGATGGGGCGAGCAGTACTTC. The full variable domain, rest sourced from reference TRBV5-1 and TRBJ2-7, is KAGVTQTPRYLIKTRGQQVTLSCSPISGHRSVSWYQQTPGQGLQFLFEYFSETQRNKGNFPGRFSGRQFSNSRSEMNVSTLELGDSALYLCASSASRQGWGEQYFGPGTRLTVT.

The chain uses TRBV10-3 and TRBJ1-3; TRBD1 matches 8 bases. The CDR3 has 16 residues. V trimming: 2 bases; J trimming: 0 bases; junction bases outside the gene matches: 3. Germline-derived CDR1 and CDR2 are ENHRY and SYGVKD. The CDR3 DNA reads as TGTGCCATCAGTGAGATAACAGGGGGCTCTGGAAACACCATATATTTT. It codes for CAISEITGGSGNTIYF.

The rearrangement uses TRBV4-2 and TRBJ1-3; weak D call: TRBD1 (6 bases). The V and J ends lost 3 bases and 3 bases respectively, with 12 bases between them. The germline gives CDR1 LGHNA, CDR2 YNFKEQ. The CDR3 runs 15 residues. The CDR3 DNA follows: TGTGCCAGCAGCCATCCGGGACAAGTTGGAAACACCATATATTTT. The encoded protein is CASSHPGQVGNTIYF.

This chain joins TRBV5-6 and TRBJ2-7; tentatively, D is TRBD1 (5 bases). The CDR3 spans 14 residues. Trimming shortened V by 0 bases and J by 3 bases, and 10 bases separated the two germline ends. Per the germline V gene, CDR1 is SGHDT and CDR2 is YYEEEE. The CDR3 reads CASSLASDIYEQYF. The CDR3 region has the DNA TGTGCCAGCAGCTTGGCTTCGGACATCTACGAGCAGTACTTC.

The chain has TRBV7-4 and TRBJ2-1; the D gene is possibly TRBD2 (6 bases). V lost 2 bases and J 4 bases, leaving 12 bases between the germline ends. The germline V gene has CDR1 SGHVT and CDR2 SQSDAQ. This CDR3 spans 15 amino acids. CDR3 in amino acids: CASSLTGTSYNEQFF. CDR3 bases: TGTGCCAGCAGCTTAACCGGGACTTCGTACAATGAGCAGTTCTTC.